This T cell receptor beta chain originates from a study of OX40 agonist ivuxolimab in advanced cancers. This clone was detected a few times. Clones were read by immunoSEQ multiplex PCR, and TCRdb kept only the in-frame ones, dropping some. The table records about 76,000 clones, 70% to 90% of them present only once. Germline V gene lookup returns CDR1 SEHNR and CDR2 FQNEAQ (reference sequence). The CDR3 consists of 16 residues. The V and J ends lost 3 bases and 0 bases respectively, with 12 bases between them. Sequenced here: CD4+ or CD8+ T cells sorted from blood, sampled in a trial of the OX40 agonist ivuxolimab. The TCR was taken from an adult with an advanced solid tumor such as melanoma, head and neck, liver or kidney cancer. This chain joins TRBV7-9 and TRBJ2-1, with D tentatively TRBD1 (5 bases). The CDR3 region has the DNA TGTGCCAGCAGCTTTGAAGGGGTTCTCTCCTACAATGAGCAGTTCTTC. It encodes CASSFEGVLSYNEQFF.